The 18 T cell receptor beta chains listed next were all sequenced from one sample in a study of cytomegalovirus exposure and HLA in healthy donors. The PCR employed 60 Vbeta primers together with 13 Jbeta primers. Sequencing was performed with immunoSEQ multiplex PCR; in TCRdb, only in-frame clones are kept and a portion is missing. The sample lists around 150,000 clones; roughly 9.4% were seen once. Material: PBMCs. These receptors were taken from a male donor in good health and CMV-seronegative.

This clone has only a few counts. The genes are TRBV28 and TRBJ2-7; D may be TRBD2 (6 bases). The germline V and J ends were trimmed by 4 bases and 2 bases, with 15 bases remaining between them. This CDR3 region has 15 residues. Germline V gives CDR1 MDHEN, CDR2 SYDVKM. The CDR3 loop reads CASSSPGLRTYEQYF. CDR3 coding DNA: TGTGCCAGCAGTTCTCCGGGACTCCGAACCTACGAGCAGTACTTC.

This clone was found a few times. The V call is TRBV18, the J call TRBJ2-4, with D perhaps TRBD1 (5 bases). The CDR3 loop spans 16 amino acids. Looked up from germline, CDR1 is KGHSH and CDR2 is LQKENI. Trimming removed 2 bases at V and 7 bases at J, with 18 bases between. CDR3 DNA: TGTGCCAGCTCACCATCGGCAGGGCTAGATTGGAACATTCAGTACTTC. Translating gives CASSPSAGLDWNIQYF.

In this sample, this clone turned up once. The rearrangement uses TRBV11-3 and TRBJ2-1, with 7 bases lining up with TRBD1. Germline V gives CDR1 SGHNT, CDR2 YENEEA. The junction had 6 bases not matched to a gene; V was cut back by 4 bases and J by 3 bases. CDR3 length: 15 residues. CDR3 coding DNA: TGTGCCAGCAGCTCGGGCCAGGGGGACTACAATGAGCAGTTCTTC. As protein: CASSSGQGDYNEQFF.

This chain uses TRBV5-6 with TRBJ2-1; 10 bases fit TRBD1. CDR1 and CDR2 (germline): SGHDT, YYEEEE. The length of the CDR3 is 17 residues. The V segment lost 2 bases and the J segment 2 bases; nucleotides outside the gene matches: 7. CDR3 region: CASSLLPGQGTYNEQFF. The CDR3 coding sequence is TGTGCCAGCAGCTTATTACCGGGACAGGGGACCTACAATGAGCAGTTCTTC.

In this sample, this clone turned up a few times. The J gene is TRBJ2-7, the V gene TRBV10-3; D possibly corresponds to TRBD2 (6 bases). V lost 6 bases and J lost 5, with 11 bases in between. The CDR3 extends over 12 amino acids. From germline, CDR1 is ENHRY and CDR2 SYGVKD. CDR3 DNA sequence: TGTGCCATCAGGCGGGACGGCCACGAGCAGTACTTC. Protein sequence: CAIRRDGHEQYF.

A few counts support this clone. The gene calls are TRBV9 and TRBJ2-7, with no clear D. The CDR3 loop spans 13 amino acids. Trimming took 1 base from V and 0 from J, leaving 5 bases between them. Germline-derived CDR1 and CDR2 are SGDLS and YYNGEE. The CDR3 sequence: CASSVSHSYEQYF. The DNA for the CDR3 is TGTGCCAGCAGCGTAAGCCACTCCTACGAGCAGTACTTC.

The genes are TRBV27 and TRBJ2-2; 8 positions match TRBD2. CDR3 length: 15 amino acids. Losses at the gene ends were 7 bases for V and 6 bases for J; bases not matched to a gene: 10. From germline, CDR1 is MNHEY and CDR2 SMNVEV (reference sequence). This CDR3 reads CASTPGGDGPGELFF. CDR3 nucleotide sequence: TGTGCCAGCACCCCCGGGGGGGATGGTCCCGGGGAGCTGTTTTTT.

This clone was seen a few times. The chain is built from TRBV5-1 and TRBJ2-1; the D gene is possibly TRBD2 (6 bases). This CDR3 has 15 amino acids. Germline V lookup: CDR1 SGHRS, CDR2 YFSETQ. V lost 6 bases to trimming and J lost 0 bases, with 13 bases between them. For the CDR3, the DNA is TGCGCCAGCACCGAGGTGGGGGGCTCCTACAATGAGCAGTTCTTC. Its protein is CASTEVGGSYNEQFF.

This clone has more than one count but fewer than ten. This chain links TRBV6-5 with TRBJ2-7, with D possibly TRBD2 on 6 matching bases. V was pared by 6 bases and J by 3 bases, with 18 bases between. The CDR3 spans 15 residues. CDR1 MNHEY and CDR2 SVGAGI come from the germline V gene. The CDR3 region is CASRRVGDLGYEQYF. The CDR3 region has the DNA TGTGCCAGCAGACGCGTAGGGGACTTGGGCTACGAGCAGTACTTC.

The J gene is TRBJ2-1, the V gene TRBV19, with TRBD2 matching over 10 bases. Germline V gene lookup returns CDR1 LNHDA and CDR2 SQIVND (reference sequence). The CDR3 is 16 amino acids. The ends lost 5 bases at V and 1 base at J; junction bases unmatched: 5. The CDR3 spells CASSVPGLASYNEQFF. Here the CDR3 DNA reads TGTGCCAGTAGTGTCCCGGGACTAGCGTCCTACAATGAGCAGTTCTTC.

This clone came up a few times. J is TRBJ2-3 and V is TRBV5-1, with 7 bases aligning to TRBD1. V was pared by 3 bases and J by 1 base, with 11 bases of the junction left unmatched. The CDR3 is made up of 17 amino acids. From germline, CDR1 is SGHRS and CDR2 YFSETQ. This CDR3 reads CASSSTGTASRTDTQYF. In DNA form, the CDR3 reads TGCGCCAGCAGCTCAACCGGGACAGCCTCCCGCACAGATACGCAGTATTTT. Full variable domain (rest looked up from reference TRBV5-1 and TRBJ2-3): KAGVTQTPRYLIKTRGQQVTLSCSPISGHRSVSWYQQTPGQGLQFLFEYFSETQRNKGNFPGRFSGRQFSNSRSEMNVSTLELGDSALYLCASSSTGTASRTDTQYFGPGTRLTVL.

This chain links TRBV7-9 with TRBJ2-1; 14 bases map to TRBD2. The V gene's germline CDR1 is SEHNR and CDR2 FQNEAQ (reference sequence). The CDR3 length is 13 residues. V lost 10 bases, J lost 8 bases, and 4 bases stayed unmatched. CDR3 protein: CATGTSGGDEQFF. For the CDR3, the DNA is TGTGCCACCGGGACTAGCGGGGGCGATGAGCAGTTCTTC.

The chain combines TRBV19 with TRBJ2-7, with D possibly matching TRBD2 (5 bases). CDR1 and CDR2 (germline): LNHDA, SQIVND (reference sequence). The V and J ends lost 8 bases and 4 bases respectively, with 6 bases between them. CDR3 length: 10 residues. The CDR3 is CASGGYEQYF. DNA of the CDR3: TGTGCCAGTGGAGGATACGAGCAGTACTTC.

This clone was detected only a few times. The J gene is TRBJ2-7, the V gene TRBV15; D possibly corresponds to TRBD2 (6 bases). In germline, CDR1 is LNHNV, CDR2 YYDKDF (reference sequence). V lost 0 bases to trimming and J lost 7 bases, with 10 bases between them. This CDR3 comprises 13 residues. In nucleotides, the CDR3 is TGTGCCACCAGCAGAGATAACGGGGGTGAGCAGTACTTC. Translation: CATSRDNGGEQYF.

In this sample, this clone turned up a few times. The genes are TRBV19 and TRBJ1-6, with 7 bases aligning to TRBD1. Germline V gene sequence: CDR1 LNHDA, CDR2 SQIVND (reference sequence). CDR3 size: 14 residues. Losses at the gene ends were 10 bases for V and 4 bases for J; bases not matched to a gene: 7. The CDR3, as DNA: TGTGCCACCCTCGACAGGGATTATAATTCACCCCTCCACTTT. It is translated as CATLDRDYNSPLHF. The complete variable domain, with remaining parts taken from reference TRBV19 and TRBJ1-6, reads DGGITQSPKYLFRKEGQNVTLSCEQNLNHDAMYWYRQDPGQGLRLIYYSQIVNDFQKGDIAEGYSVSREKKESFPLTVTSAQKNPTAFYLCATLDRDYNSPLHFGNGTRLTVT.

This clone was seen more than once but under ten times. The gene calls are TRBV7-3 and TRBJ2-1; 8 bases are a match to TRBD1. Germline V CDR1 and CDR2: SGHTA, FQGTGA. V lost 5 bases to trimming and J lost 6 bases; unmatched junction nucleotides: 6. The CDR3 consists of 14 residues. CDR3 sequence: CASSMDRVANEQFF. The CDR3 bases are TGTGCCAGCAGCATGGACAGGGTGGCCAATGAGCAGTTCTTC.

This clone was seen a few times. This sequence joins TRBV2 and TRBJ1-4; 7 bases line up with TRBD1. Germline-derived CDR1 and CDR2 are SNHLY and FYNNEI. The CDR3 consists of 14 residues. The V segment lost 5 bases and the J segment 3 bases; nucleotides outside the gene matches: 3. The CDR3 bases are TGTGCCAGCAGTTCTCAGGGGGCTAATGAAAAACTGTTTTTT. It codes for CASSSQGANEKLFF.

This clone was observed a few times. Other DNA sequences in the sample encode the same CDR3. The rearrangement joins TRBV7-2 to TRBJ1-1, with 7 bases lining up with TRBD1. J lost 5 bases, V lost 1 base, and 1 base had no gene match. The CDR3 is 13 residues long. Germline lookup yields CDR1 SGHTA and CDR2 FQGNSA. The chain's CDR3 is CASSLVRGTEAFF. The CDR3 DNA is TGTGCCAGCAGCTTAGTCAGGGGGACTGAAGCTTTCTTT. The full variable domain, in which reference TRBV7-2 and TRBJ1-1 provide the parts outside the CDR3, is GAGVSQSPSNKVTEKGKDVELRCDPISGHTALYWYRQSLGQGLEFLIYFQGNSAPDKSGLPSDRFSAERTGGSVSTLTIQRTQQEDSAVYLCASSLVRGTEAFFGQGTRLTVV.